This TCR beta chain was profiled in a study of T-cell reconstitution after alpha-beta-depleted transplantation in children. Preparation of the TCRbeta library used unique molecular identifiers. TCRdb used MiXCR to reprocess the PCR reads, holding one entry per CDR3 protein. This table has around 600,000 distinct CDR3 sequences, approximately 17% appearing once. J was trimmed by 0 bases and V by 2 bases; bases with no gene match: 3. The CDR3 consists of 16 residues. Germline V gene sequence: CDR1 SGHTA, CDR2 FQGNSA. The V and J genes are TRBV7-2 and TRBJ1-5, with TRBD1 identical over 8 bases. This TCR was sampled from a human donor who donated a stem cell graft to a child with acute myeloid leukemia. Sequencing was performed on PBMCs from the stem cell graft donor, taken from the stem cell graft. The CDR3 loop reads CASSLRTGSSNQPQHF. CDR3 DNA: TGTGCCAGCAGCTTAAGGACAGGGAGTAGCAATCAGCCCCAGCATTTT.